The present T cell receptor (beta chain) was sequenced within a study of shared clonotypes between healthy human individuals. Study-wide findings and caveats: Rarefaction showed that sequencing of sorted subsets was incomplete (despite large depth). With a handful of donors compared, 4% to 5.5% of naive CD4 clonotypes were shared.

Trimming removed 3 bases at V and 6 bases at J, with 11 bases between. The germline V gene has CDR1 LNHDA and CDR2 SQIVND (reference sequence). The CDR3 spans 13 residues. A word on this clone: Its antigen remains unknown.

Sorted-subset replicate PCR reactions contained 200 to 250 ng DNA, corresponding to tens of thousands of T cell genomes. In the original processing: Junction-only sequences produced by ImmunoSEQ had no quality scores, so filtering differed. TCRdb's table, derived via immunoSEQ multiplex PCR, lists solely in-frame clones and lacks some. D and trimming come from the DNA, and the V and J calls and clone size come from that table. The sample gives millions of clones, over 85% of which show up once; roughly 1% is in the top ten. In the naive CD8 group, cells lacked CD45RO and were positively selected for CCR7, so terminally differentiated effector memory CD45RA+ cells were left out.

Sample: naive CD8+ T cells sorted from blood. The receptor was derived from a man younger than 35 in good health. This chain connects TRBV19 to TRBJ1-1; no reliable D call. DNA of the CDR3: TGTGCCAGTAGTATGTGGGTTCGGGCTGAAGCTTTCTTT. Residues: CASSMWVRAEAFF.